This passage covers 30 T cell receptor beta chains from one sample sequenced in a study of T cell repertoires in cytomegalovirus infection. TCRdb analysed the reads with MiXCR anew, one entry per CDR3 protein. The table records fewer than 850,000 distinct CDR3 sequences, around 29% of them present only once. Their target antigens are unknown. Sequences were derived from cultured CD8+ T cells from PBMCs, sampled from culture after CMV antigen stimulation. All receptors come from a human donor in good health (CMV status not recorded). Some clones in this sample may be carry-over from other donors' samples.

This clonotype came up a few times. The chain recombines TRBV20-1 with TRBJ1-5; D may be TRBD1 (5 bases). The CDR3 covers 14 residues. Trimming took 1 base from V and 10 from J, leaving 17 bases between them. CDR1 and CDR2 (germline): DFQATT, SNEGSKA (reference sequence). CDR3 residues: CSARVGTRTEPQHF. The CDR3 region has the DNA TGCAGTGCTAGAGTGGGGACCCGGACCGAACCCCAGCATTTT.

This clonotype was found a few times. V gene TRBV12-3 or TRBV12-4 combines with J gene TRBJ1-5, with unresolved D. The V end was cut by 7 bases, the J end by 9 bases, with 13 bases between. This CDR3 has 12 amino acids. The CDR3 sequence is CASTEHTGPQHF. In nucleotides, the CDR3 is TGTGCCAGCACCGAACACACGGGGCCCCAGCATTTT.

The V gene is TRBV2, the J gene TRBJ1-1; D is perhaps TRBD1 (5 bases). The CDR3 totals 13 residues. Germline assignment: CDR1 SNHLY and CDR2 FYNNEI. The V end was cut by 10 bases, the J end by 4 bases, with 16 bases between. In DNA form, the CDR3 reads TGTGCCACCCCCGCGGGGGTTGGCACTGAAGCTTTCTTT. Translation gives CATPAGVGTEAFF.

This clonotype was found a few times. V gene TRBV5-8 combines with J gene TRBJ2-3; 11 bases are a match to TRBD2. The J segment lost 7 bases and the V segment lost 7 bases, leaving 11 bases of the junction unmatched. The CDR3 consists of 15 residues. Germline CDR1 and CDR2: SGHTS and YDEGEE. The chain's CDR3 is CASGPLAGGPNTQYF. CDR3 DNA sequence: TGTGCCAGCGGCCCTCTAGCGGGGGGCCCAAATACGCAGTATTTT. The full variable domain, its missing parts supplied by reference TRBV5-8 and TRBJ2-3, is EAGVTQSPTHLIKTRGQQATLRCSPISGHTSVYWYQQALGLGLQFLLWYDEGEERNRGNFPPRFSGRQFPNYSSELNVNALELEDSALYLCASGPLAGGPNTQYFGPGTRLTVL.

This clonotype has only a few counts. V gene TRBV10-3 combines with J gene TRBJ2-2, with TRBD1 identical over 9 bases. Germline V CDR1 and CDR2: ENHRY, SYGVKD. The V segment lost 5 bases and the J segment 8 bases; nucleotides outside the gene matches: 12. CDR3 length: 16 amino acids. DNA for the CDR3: TGTGCCATCAGTCTAGCCCCCGGGACAGGGTTTGGGGAGCTGTTTTTT. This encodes CAISLAPGTGFGELFF.

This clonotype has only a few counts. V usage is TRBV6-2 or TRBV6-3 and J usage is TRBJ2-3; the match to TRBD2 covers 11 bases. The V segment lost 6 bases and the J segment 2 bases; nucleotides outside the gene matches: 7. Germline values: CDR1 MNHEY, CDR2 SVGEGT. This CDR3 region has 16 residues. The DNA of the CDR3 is TGTGCCAGCAGACCTGTAGCGGGGGGGTTCACAGATACGCAGTATTTT. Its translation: CASRPVAGGFTDTQYF.

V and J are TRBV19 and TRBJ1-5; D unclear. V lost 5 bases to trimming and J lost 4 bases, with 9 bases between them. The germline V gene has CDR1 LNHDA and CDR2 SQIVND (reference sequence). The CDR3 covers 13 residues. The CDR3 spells CASSPYTNQPQHF. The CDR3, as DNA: TGTGCCAGTAGTCCCTATACGAATCAGCCCCAGCATTTT.

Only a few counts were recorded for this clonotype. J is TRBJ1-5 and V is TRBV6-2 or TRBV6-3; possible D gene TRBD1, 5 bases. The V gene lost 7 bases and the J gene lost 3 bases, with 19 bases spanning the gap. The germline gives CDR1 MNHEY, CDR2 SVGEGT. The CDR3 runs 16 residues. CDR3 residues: CASTGRRWGVNQPQHF. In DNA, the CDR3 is TGTGCCAGCACCGGGCGAAGGTGGGGGGTCAATCAGCCCCAGCATTTT.

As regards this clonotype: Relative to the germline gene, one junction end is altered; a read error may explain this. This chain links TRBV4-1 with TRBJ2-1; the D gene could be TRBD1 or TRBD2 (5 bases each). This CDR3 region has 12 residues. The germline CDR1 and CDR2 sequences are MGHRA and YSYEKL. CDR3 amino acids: CASSQGPGPPFF. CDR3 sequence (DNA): TGTGCCAGCAGCCAAGGCCCGGGACCCCCGTTCTTC.

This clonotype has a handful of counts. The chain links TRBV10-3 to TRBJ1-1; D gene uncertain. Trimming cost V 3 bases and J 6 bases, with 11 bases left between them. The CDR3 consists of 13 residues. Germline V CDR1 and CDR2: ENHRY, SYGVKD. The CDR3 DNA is TGTGCCATCAGTGACTCCCCAAGCTCTGAAGCTTTCTTT. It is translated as CAISDSPSSEAFF.

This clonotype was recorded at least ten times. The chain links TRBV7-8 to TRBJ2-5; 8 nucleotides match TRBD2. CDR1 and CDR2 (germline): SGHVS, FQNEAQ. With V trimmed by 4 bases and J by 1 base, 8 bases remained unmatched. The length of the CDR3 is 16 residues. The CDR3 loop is CASSSFGAGGQETQYF. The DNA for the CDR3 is TGTGCCAGCAGCTCCTTTGGGGCGGGGGGCCAAGAGACCCAGTACTTC.

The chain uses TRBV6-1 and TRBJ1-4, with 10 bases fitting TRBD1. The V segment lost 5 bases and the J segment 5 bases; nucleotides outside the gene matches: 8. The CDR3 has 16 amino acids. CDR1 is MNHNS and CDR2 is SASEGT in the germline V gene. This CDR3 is CASSKRTGGQNEKLFF. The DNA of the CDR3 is TGTGCCAGCAGTAAGAGGACAGGGGGTCAAAATGAAAAACTGTTTTTT.

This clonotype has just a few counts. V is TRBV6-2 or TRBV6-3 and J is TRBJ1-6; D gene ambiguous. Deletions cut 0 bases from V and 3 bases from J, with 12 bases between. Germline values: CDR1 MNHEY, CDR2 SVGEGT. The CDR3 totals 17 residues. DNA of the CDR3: TGTGCCAGCAGTTACTCCTGGACGGACGACTATAATTCACCCCTCCACTTT. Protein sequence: CASSYSWTDDYNSPLHF.

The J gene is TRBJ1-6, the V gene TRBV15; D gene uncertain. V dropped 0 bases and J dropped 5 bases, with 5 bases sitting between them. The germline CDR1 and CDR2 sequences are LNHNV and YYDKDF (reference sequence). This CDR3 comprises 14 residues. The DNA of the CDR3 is TGTGCCACCAGCAGAGAAAGGCATAATTCACCCCTCCACTTT. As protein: CATSRERHNSPLHF.

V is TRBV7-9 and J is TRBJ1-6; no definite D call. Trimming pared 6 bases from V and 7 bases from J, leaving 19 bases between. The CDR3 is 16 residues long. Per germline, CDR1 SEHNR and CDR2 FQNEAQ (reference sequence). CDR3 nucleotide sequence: TGTGCCAGCAGAAATTGGTCCCAGAATCCGAATTCACCCCTCCACTTT. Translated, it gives CASRNWSQNPNSPLHF.

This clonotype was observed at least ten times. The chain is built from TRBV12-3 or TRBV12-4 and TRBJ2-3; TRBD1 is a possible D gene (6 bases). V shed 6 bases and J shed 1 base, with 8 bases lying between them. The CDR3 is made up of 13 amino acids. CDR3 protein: CASSWTGTDTQYF. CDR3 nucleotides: TGTGCCAGCAGCTGGACAGGCACAGATACGCAGTATTTT.

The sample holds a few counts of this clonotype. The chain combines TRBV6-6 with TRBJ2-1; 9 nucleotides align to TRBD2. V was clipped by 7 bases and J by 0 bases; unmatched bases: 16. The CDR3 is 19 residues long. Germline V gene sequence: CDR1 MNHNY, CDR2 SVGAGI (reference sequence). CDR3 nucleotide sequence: TGTGCCAGCAAGGGGTTGGTAGCGGGGGCAGATAGCTCCTACAATGAGCAGTTCTTC. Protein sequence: CASKGLVAGADSSYNEQFF.

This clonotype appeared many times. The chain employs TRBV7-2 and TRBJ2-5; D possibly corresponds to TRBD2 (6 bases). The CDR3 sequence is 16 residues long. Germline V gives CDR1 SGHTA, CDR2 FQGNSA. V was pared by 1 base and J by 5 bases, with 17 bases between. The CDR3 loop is CASSLVTGDLLETQYF. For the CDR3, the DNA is TGTGCCAGCAGCTTAGTAACGGGGGACCTCCTTGAGACCCAGTACTTC.

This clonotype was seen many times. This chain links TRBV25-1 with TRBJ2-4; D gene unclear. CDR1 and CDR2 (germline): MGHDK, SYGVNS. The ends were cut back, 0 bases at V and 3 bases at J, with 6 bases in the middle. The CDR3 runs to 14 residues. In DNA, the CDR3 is TGTGCCAGCAGTGAATACGGAAGCAAAAACATTCAGTACTTC. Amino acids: CASSEYGSKNIQYF.

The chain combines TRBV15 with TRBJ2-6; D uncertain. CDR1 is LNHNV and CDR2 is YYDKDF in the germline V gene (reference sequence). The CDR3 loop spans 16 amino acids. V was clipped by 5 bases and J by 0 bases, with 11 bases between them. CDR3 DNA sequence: TGTGCCACCAGCGGGCAGGACCTCTCTGGGGCCAACGTCCTGACTTTC. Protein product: CATSGQDLSGANVLTF.

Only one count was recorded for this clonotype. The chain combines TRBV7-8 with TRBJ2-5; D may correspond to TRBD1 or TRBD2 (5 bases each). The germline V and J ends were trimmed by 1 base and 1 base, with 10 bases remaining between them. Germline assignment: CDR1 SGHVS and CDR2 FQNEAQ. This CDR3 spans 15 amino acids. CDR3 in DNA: TGTGCCAGCAGCTTAGGATCGGGACGCCAAGAGACCCAGTACTTC. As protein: CASSLGSGRQETQYF.

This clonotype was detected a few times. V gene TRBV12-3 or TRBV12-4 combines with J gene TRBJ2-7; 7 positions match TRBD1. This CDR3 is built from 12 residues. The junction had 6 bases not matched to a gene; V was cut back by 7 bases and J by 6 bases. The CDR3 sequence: CASTKTGPEQYF. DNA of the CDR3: TGTGCCAGCACCAAGACAGGGCCCGAGCAGTACTTC.

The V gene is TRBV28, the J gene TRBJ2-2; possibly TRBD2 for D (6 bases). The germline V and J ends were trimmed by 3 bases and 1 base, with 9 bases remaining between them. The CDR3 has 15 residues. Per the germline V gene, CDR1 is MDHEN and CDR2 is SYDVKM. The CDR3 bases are TGTGCCAGCAGTTTCTGGCGGGGGAACACCGGGGAGCTGTTTTTT. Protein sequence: CASSFWRGNTGELFF.

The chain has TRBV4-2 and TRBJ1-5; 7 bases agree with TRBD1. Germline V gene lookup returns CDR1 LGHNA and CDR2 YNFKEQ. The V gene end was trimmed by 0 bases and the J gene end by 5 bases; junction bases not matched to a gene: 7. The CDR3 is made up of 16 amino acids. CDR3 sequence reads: CASSQDVGQDYQPQHF. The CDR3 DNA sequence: TGTGCCAGCAGCCAAGATGTCGGACAGGACTATCAGCCCCAGCATTTT.

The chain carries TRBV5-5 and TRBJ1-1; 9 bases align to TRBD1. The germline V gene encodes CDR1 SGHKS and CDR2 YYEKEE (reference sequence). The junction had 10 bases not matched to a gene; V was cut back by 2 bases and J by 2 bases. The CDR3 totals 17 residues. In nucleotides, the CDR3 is TGTGCCAGCAGCTTAGTTGGCCGGGACAGGGTTAACACTGAAGCTTTCTTT. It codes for CASSLVGRDRVNTEAFF.

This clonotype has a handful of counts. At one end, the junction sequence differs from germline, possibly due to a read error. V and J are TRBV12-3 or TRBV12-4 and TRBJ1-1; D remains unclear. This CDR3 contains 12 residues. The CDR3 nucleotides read TGTGCCAGCAGTTTTATGAACGCTGAAGCTTTCTTT. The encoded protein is CASSFMNAEAFF.

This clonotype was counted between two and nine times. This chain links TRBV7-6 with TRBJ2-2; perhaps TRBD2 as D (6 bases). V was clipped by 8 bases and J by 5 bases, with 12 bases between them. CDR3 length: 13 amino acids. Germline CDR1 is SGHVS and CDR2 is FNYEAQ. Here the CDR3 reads CASGLMRTGELFF. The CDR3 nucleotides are TGTGCCAGCGGACTAATGAGGACCGGGGAGCTGTTTTTT.

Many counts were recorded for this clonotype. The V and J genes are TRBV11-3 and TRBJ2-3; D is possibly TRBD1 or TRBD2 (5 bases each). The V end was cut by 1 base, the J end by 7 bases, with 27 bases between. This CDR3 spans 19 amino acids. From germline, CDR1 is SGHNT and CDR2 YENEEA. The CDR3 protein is CASSLVVADDSGPMYTQYF. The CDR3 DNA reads TGTGCCAGCAGCTTAGTAGTGGCCGATGACAGCGGACCCATGTATACGCAGTATTTT.

The CDR3, as DNA: TGTGCCAGCAGTAAACAGGGGCTGTACACAGATACGCAGTATTTT. Translating it yields CASSKQGLYTDTQYF. The rearrangement joins TRBV6-1 to TRBJ2-3; 7 positions match TRBD1. The V and J ends lost 5 bases and 2 bases, in that order; junction bases with no gene match: 7. Germline loops: CDR1 MNHNS, CDR2 SASEGT. CDR3 size: 15 residues.

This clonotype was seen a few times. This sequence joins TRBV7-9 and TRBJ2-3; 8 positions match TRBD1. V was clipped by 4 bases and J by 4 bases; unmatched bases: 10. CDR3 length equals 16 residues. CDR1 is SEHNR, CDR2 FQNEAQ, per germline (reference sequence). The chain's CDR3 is CASSSGQGEGPDTQYF. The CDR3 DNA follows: TGTGCCAGCAGCTCCGGACAGGGAGAGGGCCCAGATACGCAGTATTTT.